This TCR beta chain was recorded in a study of Graves' ophthalmopathy and Graves' hyperthyroidism. Pregnant or lactating patients and those with other autoimmune diseases or uncontrolled infections were excluded. Using RNA transcripts, the TCR beta CDR3 regions were amplified. Second-round multiplex PCR followed a first-round RT-PCR using HTBI primers. TCRdb re-called the multiplex PCR reads through MiXCR, storing one row per CDR3 protein. Of 450,000 to 600,000 distinct CDR3 sequences detected, about 40% appear once; the ten largest clones hold about 4.2%. Study-wide findings and caveats: In predicting ophthalmopathy progression, the model reached about 71% sensitivity and roughly 75% specificity.

Looked up from germline, CDR1 is KGHDR and CDR2 is SFDVKD. The CDR3 sequence is 17 residues long. The V gene lost 4 bases and the J gene lost 3 bases, with 18 bases spanning the gap. Concerning this clonotype itself: The antigen is unknown.

V is TRBV24-1 and J is TRBJ1-5, with D maybe TRBD1 (6 bases). The receptor was derived from an adult man with Graves' hyperthyroidism. The sequencing input was peripheral blood or thyroid tissue (not recorded which). Here the CDR3 DNA reads TGTGCCACCAGTGACTCCAGGGGCAGGGGATCCAATCAGCCCCAGCATTTT. Amino acids: CATSDSRGRGSNQPQHF.